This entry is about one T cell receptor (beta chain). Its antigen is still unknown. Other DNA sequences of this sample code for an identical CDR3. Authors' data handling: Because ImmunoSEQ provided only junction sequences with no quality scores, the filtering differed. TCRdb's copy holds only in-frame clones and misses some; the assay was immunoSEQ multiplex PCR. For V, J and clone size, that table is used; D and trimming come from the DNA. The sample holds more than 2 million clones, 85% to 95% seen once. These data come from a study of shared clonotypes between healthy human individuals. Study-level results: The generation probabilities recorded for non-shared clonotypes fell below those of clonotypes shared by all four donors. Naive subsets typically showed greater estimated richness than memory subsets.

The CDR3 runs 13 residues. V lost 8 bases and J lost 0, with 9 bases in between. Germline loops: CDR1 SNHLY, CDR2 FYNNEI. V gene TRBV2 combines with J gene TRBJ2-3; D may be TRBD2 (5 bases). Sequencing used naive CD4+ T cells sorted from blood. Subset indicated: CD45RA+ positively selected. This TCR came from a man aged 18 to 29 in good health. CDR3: CASSGGSTDTQYF. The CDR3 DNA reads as TGTGCCAGCTCAGGAGGAAGCACAGATACGCAGTATTTT.